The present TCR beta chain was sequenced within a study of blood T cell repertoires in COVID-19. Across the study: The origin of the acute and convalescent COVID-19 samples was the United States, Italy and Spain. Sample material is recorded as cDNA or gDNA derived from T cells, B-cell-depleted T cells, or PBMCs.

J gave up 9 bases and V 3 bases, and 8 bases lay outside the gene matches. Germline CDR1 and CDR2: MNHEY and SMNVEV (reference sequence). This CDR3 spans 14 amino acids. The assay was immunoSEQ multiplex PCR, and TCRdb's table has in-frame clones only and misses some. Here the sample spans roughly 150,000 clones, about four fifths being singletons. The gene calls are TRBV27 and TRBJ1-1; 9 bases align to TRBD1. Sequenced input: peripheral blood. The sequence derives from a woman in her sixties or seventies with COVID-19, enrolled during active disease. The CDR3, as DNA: TGTGCCAGCAGTTTTAACAGGGGGCTACTGAAAGCTTTCTTT. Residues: CASSFNRGLLKAFF.